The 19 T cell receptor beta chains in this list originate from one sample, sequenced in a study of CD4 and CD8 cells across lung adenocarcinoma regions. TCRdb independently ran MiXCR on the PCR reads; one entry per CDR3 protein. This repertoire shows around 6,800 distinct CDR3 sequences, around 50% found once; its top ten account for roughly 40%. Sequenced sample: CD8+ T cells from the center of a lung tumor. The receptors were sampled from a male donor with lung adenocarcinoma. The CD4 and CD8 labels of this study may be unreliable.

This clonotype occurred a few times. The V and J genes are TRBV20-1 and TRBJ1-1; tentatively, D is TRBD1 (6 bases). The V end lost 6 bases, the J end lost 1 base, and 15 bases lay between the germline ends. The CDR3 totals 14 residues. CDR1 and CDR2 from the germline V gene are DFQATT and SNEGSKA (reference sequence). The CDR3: CSALTGKGNTEAFF. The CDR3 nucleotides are TGCAGTGCCCTAACAGGGAAGGGGAACACTGAAGCTTTCTTT.

CDR3 loop: CASSWDRGPYNEQFF. The CDR3 bases are TGTGCCAGCAGTTGGGACAGGGGGCCTTACAATGAGCAGTTCTTC. This chain links TRBV27 with TRBJ2-1; the match to TRBD1 covers 12 bases. Germline values: CDR1 MNHEY, CDR2 SMNVEV (reference sequence). CDR3 length: 15 residues. After removal of 4 bases from V and 4 bases from J, the junction contained 2 bases not matched to a gene.

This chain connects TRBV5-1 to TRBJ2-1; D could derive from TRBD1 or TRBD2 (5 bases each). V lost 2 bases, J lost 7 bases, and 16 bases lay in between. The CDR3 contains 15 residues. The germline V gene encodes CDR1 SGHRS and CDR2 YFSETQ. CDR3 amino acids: CASSFNPGQGNEQFF. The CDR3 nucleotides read TGCGCCAGCAGCTTCAACCCGGGGCAAGGGAATGAGCAGTTCTTC.

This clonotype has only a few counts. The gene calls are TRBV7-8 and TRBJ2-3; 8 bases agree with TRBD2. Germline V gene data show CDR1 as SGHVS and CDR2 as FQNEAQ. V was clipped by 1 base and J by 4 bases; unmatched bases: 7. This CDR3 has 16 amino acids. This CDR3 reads CASSLVPAGVADTQYF. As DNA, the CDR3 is TGTGCCAGCAGCTTAGTGCCAGCGGGAGTGGCAGATACGCAGTATTTT.

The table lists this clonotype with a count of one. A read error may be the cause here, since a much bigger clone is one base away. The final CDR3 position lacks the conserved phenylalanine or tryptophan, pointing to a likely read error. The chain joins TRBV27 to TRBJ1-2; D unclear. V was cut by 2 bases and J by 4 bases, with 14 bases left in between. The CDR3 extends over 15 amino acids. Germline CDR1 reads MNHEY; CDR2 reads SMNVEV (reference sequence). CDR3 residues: CASSLGPTEFYGYTL. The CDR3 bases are TGTGCCAGCAGTTTAGGGCCGACCGAATTCTATGGCTACACCCTC.

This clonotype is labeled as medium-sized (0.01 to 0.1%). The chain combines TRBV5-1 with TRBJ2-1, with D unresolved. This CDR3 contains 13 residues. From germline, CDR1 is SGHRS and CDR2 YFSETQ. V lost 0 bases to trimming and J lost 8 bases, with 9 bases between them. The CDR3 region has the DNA TGCGCCAGCAGCTTGGAGGTTTTGGATGAGCAGTTCTTC. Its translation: CASSLEVLDEQFF.

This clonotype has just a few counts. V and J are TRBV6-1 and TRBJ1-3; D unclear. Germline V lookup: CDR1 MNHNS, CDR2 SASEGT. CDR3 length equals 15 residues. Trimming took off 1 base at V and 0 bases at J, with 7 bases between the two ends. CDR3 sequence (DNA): TGTGCCAGCAGTGAAGAAGGGAGCTCTGGAAACACCATATATTTT. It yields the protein CASSEEGSSGNTIYF.

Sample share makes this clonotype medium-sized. The chain's CDR3 is CASSYSRGRRNEQFF. As DNA, the CDR3 is TGTGCCAGCAGTTACTCCAGAGGCCGTAGGAATGAGCAGTTCTTC. This rearrangement joins TRBV6-5 to TRBJ2-1; no clear D gene. The ends were cut back, 0 bases at V and 7 bases at J, with 13 bases in the middle. Germline lookup yields CDR1 MNHEY and CDR2 SVGAGI. CDR3 length: 15 residues.

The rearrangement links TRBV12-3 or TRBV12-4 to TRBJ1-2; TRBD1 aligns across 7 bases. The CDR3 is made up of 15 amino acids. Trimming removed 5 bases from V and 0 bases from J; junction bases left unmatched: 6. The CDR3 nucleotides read TGTGCCAGCAGTCTCGGGGGGACAGCTAACTATGGCTACACCTTC. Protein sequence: CASSLGGTANYGYTF.

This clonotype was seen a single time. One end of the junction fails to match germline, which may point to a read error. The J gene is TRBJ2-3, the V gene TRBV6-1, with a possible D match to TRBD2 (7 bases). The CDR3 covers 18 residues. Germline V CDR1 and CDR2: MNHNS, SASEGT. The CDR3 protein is CASSGGGFGGGGTETQYF. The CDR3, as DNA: TGTGCCAGCAGTGGGGGGGGGTTCGGCGGGGGCGGCACAGAGACGCAGTATTTC.

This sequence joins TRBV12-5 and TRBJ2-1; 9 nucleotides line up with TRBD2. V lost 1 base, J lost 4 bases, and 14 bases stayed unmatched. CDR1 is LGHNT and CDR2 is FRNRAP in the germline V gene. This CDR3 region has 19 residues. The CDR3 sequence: CASGLEVSGSGGVYNEQFF. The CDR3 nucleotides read TGTGCTAGTGGTTTGGAAGTTAGCGGGAGTGGTGGGGTATACAATGAGCAGTTCTTC.

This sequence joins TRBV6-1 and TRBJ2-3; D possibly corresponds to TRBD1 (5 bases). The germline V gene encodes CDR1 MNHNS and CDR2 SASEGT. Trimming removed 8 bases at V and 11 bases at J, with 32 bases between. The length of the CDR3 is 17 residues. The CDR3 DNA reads TGTGCCAGCGGAAAGCAAACAGGTTACCCGAACACCGAGAAGCAGTATTTT. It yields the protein CASGKQTGYPNTEKQYF.

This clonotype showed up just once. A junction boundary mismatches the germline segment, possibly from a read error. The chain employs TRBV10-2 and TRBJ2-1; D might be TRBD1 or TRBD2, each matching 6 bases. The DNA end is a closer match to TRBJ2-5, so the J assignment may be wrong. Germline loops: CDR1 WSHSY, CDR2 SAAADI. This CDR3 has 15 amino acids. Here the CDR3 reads CARGHGGRAKDTQYF. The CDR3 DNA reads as TGCGCCAGGGGGCACGGGGGCCGAGCCAAAGACACCCAGTACTTC.

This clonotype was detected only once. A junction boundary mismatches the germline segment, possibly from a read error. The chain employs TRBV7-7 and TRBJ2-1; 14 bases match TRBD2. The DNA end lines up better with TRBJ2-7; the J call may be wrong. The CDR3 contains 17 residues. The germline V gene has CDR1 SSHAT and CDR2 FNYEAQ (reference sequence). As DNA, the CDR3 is TGTGCTAGCAGCCCCGGACTAGCGGGAGGCCGCGGCTACGAGCAGTACTTC. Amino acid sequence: CASSPGLAGGRGYEQYF.

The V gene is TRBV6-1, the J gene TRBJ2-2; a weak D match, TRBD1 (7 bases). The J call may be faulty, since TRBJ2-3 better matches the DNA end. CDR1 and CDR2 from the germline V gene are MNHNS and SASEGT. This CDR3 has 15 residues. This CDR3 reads CASSRAGGNTGAQYF. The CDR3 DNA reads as TGTGCCAGCAGTCGAGCGGGTGGTAACACAGGGGCGCAGTATTTT.

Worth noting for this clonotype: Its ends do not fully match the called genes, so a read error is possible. CDR3 region: CASSYGGGVPDTQYF. CDR3 coding DNA: TGTGCCAGCAGTTACGGGGGGGGGGTCCCAGATACGCAGTATTTC. The chain recombines TRBV6-5 with TRBJ2-3; 7 bases fit TRBD2. Germline assignment: CDR1 MNHEY and CDR2 SVGAGI. This CDR3 has 15 residues.

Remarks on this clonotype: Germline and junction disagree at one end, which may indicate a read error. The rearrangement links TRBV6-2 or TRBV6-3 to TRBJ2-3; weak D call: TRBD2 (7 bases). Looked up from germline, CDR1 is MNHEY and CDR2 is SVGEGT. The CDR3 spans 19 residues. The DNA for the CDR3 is TGTGCCAGCAGTTACTCGACGGGGGGCGGGGGCCGGGATGAAGATACCCAGTACTTT. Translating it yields CASSYSTGGGGRDEDTQYF.

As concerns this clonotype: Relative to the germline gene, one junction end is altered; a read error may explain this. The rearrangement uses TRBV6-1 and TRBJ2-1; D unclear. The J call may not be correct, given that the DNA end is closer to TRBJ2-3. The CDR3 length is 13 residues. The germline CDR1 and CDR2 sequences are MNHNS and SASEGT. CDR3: CASQAESNDKQYF. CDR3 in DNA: TGTGCCAGCCAGGCTGAGAGCAACGATAAGCAGTATTTT.

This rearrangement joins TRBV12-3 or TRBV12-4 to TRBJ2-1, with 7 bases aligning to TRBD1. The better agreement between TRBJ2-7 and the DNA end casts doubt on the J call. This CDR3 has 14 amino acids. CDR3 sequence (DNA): TGTGCCAGCACCAACAGGGGTCCGTACTACGAGCAGTACTTC. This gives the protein CASTNRGPYYEQYF.